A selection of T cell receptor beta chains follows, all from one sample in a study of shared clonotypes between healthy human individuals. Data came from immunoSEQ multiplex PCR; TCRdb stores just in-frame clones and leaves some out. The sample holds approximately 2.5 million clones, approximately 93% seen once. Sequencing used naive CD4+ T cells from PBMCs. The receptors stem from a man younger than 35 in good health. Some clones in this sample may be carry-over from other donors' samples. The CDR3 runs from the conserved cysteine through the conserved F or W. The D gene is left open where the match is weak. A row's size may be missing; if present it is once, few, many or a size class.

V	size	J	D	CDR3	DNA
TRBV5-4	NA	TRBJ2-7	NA	CASSLRGGNEQYF	TGTGCCAGCAGCTTGAGGGGGGGCAACGAGCAGTACTTC
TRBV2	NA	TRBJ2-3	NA	CASSPPGIGTDTQYF	TGTGCCAGCAGCCCCCCCGGGATTGGCACAGATACGCAGTATTTT
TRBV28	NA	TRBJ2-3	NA	CASSLPRGADTQYF	TGTGCCAGCAGTTTACCTAGAGGCGCAGATACGCAGTATTTT
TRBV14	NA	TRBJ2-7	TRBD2	CASRNSGSTYEQYF	TGTGCCAGCAGGAATAGCGGGTCTACCTACGAGCAGTACTTC
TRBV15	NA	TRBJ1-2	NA	CATSRVQGSDGYTF	TGTGCCACCAGCAGAGTTCAGGGTTCCGATGGCTACACCTTC
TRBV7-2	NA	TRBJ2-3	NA	CASSSIPYTDTQYF	TGTGCCAGCAGCTCGATCCCTTACACAGATACGCAGTATTTT
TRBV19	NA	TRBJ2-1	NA	CASSKRRQGDNEQFF	TGTGCCAGTAGTAAGAGACGGCAGGGAGACAATGAGCAGTTCTTC
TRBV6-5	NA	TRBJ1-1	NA	CASSYSAGAGDTEAFF	TGTGCCAGCAGTTACTCGGCGGGGGCAGGGGACACTGAAGCTTTCTTT
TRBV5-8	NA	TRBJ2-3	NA	CASSLWGGGTDTQYF	TGTGCCAGCAGCTTATGGGGGGGCGGCACAGATACGCAGTATTTT
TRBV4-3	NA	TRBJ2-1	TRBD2	CASSQEMGLARNEQFF	TGCGCCAGCAGCCAAGAAATGGGACTAGCGCGCAATGAGCAGTTCTTC
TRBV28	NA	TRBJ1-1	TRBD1	CASSQDRGGTEAFF	TGTGCCAGCAGCCAGGACAGGGGTGGCACTGAAGCTTTCTTT
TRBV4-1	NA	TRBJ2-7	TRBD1	CASSPTGTVVGYEQYF	TGCGCCAGCAGCCCTACCGGGACAGTCGTAGGCTACGAGCAGTACTTC
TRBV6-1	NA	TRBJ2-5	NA	CASTATGLQETQYF	TGTGCCAGCACCGCCACAGGGCTCCAAGAGACCCAGTACTTC
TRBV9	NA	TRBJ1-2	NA	CASSATVDGSYGGDWSTF	TGTGCCAGCAGCGCGACGGTGGACGGCAGCTATGGTGGGGACTGGAGCACCTTC
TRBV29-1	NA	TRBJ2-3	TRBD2	CSVLGGAGDGRGTDTQYF	TGCAGCGTCCTCGGGGGAGCGGGAGACGGGAGGGGCACAGATACGCAGTATTTT
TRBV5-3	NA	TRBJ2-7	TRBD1	CARSFDRDRSSMLTYEQYF	TGTGCCAGAAGCTTCGACCGGGACAGGTCTTCAATGCTTACCTACGAGCAGTACTTC
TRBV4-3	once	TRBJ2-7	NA	CASSQRVQDYEQYF	TGCGCCAGCAGCCAGAGGGTCCAAGACTACGAGCAGTACTTC
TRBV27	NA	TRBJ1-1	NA	CASSYWGSTTEAFF	TGTGCCAGCTCCTACTGGGGGTCAACCACTGAAGCTTTCTTT
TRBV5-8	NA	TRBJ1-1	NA	CASRTRGTTSNTEAFF	TGTGCCAGCAGGACTCGGGGAACTACTTCGAACACTGAAGCTTTCTTT
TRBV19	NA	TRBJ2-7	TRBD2	CASSVAGGPGYEQYF	TGTGCCAGTTCGGTAGCGGGAGGCCCGGGCTACGAGCAGTACTTC
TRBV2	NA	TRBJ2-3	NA	CARSEGVSDTQYF	TGTGCCCGCTCAGAGGGGGTTTCAGATACGCAGTATTTT
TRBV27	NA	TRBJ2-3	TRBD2	CASSLWGAGAPDTQYF	TGTGCCAGCAGTTTATGGGGAGCGGGAGCGCCAGATACGCAGTATTTT
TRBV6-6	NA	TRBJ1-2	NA	CASSPGEYGYTF	TGTGCCAGCAGCCCAGGGGAATATGGCTACACCTTC
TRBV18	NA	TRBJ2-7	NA	CASSPTVVPEQYF	TGTGCCAGCTCACCCACAGTTGTTCCCGAGCAGTACTTC
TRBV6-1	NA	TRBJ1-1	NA	CASSVTAVATEAFF	TGTGCCAGCAGTGTCACAGCCGTCGCCACTGAAGCTTTCTTT
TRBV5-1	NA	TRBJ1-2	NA	CASSPDSNFYGYTF	TGCGCCAGCAGCCCTGACAGCAATTTCTATGGCTACACCTTC
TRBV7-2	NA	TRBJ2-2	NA	CASSFSSPGTGELFF	TGTGCCAGCAGCTTCTCGAGCCCGGGCACCGGGGAGCTGTTTTTT
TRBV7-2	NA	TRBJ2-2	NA	CASSLLQGGAGTGELFF	TGTGCCAGCAGCTTACTCCAGGGAGGAGCGGGCACCGGGGAGCTGTTTTTT
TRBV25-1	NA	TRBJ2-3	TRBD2	CASSPGTSGRTDTQYF	TGTGCCAGCAGCCCAGGGACTAGCGGGAGAACAGATACGCAGTATTTT
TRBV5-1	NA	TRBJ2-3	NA	CASSFEPQYTDTQYF	TGCGCCAGCAGCTTCGAACCCCAATATACAGATACGCAGTATTTT
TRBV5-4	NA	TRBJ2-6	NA	CASSPMPPPSGANVLTF	TGTGCCAGCAGCCCGATGCCCCCCCCATCGGGGGCCAACGTCCTGACTTTC
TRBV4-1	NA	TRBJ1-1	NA	CASSPGPGLNTEAFF	TGCGCCAGCAGCCCTGGTCCAGGACTGAACACTGAAGCTTTCTTT
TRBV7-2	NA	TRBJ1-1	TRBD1	CASSLDRGLAEAFF	TGTGCCAGCAGCCTGGACAGGGGGTTGGCTGAAGCTTTCTTT
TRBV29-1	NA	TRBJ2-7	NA	CSVGLVDEQYF	TGCAGCGTTGGCTTGGTGGACGAGCAGTACTTC
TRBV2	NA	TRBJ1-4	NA	CASRRQDLTNEKLFF	TGTGCCAGCAGACGACAGGACCTAACTAATGAAAAACTGTTTTTT
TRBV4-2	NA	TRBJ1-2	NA	CASSQEGQGQKSYGYTF	TGTGCCAGCAGCCAAGAGGGACAAGGGCAAAAGTCCTATGGCTACACCTTC
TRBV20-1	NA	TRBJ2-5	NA	CSADEQETQYF	TGCAGTGCTGATGAACAAGAGACCCAGTACTTC
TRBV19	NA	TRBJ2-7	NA	CASKRQGNEGVEQYF	TGTGCCAGTAAACGTCAGGGAAACGAGGGGGTCGAGCAGTACTTC
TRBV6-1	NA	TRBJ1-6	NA	CASNRVNDSPLHF	TGTGCCAGCAACCGGGTTAATGATTCACCCCTCCACTTT
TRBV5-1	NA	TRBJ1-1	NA	CASSFRTGTNTEAFF	TGCGCCAGCTCTTTCCGGACGGGGACGAACACTGAAGCTTTCTTT
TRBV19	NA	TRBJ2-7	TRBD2	CASSILGTSGVSYEQYF	TGTGCCAGTAGTATTTTGGGGACTAGCGGAGTCTCCTACGAGCAGTACTTC
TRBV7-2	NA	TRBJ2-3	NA	CASSLGSRADTQYF	TGTGCCAGCAGCCTCGGGAGTAGGGCAGATACGCAGTATTTT